This is a list of T cell receptor beta chains from one sample in a study of blood T cell repertoires in COVID-19. The method was immunoSEQ multiplex PCR; TCRdb's version includes in-frame clones alone and lacks a portion of them. The table includes about 84,000 clones, about 95% detected once. What was sequenced was peripheral blood. The receptor source for this set is a human donor with active COVID-19. The donor label of this sample is uncertain. Each CDR3 is given with its conserved first and last residue. The D gene is left open where the match is weak. Not every row has a clone size; where given, it reads once, few, many or a size class.

d_gene	j_gene	abundance	v_gene	len	CDR3aa
TRBD1	TRBJ1-2	.	TRBV6-5	15	CASRAIDRASDGYTF
TRBD1	TRBJ1-3	.	TRBV7-6	15	CASSYGTGFGNTIYF
TRBD2	TRBJ2-3	.	TRBV6-4	16	CASSDSGLLSTDTQYF
TRBD1	TRBJ1-2	.	TRBV6-6	15	CASSYWTGGGYGYTF
.	TRBJ1-6	few	TRBV6-5	16	CASSYTSEGRNSPLHF
.	TRBJ2-1	once	TRBV18	14	CASSPSGEDNEQFF
.	TRBJ2-7	.	TRBV4-3	15	CASSQGKKRAYEQYF
.	TRBJ2-7	.	TRBV5-6	14	CASSLGPDLYEQYF
.	TRBJ1-1	.	TRBV6-5	15	CASSYWQGLNTEAFF
TRBD2	TRBJ2-3	.	TRBV28	16	CASSTRRGTSTDTQYF
TRBD2	TRBJ2-1	.	TRBV11-2	15	CASSFSGRYDNEQFF
.	TRBJ1-1	.	TRBV7-2	15	CANRPQSGVNTEAFF
.	TRBJ2-5	.	TRBV20-1	11	CSTGLGETQYF
.	TRBJ1-6	.	TRBV25-1	15	CASSRRDTYPSPLHF
TRBD1	TRBJ2-7	few	TRBV7-2	13	CASSARDRAGQYF
.	TRBJ1-6	.	TRBV15	14	CATSRDGVNSPLHF
.	TRBJ2-7	.	TRBV15	12	CATSSGLYEQYF
.	TRBJ2-2	.	TRBV7-8	14	CASSLVSGAGELFF
TRBD1	TRBJ2-7	.	TRBV5-4	15	CASTTLRGGTYEQYF
.	TRBJ2-1	.	TRBV21-1	15	CASSRVARVYNEQFF
.	TRBJ2-7	.	TRBV4-1	16	CASSHQHETSSYEQYF
TRBD2	TRBJ2-2	.	TRBV5-1	14	CASSLVRTSRELFF
.	TRBJ2-2	.	TRBV2	14	CATQEGVYTGELFF
.	TRBJ2-3	.	TRBV7-9	14	CASSLAGGTDTQYF
.	TRBJ2-1	few	TRBV9	14	CASSGTWGVREQFF
.	TRBJ2-5	.	TRBV3-1/TRBV3-2	17	CASSLEGSGRLEETQYF
TRBD2	TRBJ2-1	.	TRBV11-2	17	CASSPTGPGGAINEQFF
.	TRBJ1-6	few	TRBV18	16	CASSPRLISYNSPLHF
TRBD2	TRBJ2-1	.	TRBV29-1	14	CSVKSGSFSYEQFF
.	TRBJ2-7	.	TRBV28	15	CASSFSGTLTYEQYF
TRBD1	TRBJ1-2	.	TRBV12-3/TRBV12-4	13	CASSGTGDYGYTF
.	TRBJ1-1	few	TRBV6-6	12	CASSYSNSDAFF
TRBD1	TRBJ2-7	few	TRBV7-9	15	CASSFRAGGRYEQYF
.	TRBJ1-1	once	TRBV24-1	14	CATSDSTGNTEAFF
.	TRBJ1-2	once	TRBV6-6	15	CATTTEGMRNYGYTF
TRBD1	TRBJ2-1	.	TRBV5-1	15	CASRPTGDSYNEQFF
.	TRBJ2-5	.	TRBV29-1	14	CSVVRNREGETQYF
.	TRBJ1-1	.	TRBV28	15	CASSSGMTGNTEAFF
TRBD2	TRBJ2-7	.	TRBV19	16	CASSISWTSITYEQYF
.	TRBJ2-2	.	TRBV3-1/TRBV3-2	16	CASSRVTSSTAGELFF
.	TRBJ2-1	.	TRBV7-8	15	CASSLRQGSYNEQFF
TRBD2	TRBJ2-2	.	TRBV11-3	17	CASSSLIAGLNTGELFF
.	TRBJ2-5	.	TRBV28	16	CASSPERVGWQETQYF
.	TRBJ1-1	.	TRBV11-3	15	CASSLEGGLNTEAFF
.	TRBJ2-3	.	TRBV12-3/TRBV12-4	13	CASRRHSTDTQYF
.	TRBJ1-1	.	TRBV7-2	14	CASSFRGVNTEAFF
TRBD1	TRBJ1-6	.	TRBV11-3	15	CASSPRGQFNSPLHF
.	TRBJ2-5	.	TRBV11-3	14	CASSSARGGETQYF
.	TRBJ1-2	.	TRBV4-1	13	CASSTGTGYGYTF
.	TRBJ1-6	.	TRBV5-1	15	CASSWPDSGDSPLHF
TRBD1	TRBJ1-4	.	TRBV29-1	13	CSARQGEFEKLFF
.	TRBJ2-1	.	TRBV5-4	15	CASSSRFTGNHEQFF
TRBD2	TRBJ2-1	once	TRBV19	15	CASSFSGELYNEQFF
TRBD1	TRBJ1-4	.	TRBV5-1	16	CASSPSQGASNEKLFF
TRBD2	TRBJ2-3	.	TRBV4-3	19	CASSQDLAGGAVGPDTQYF
TRBD1	TRBJ2-7	.	TRBV6-6	15	CASSSPQGRTYEQYF
.	TRBJ1-4	.	TRBV3-1/TRBV3-2	15	CASSHRRGKGEKLFF
TRBD2	TRBJ2-2	few	TRBV2	15	CASRERAGSTGELFF
.	TRBJ2-2	.	TRBV5-1	14	CASGGTLNTGELFF